The 20 T cell receptor beta chains listed next were all sequenced from one sample in a study of cytomegalovirus exposure and HLA in healthy donors. The PCR had 60 Vbeta and 13 Jbeta primers. The repertoire was sequenced with immunoSEQ multiplex PCR; TCRdb's copy has only in-frame clones and lacks some. This sample has fewer than 130,000 clones, with around three quarters found just once. The sequencing input was PBMCs. Receptors originate from a man aged 45 to 65 in good health and CMV-seropositive.

The rearrangement joins TRBV10-3 to TRBJ2-5, with D perhaps matching TRBD2 (6 bases). Deletions cut 6 bases from V and 0 bases from J, with 8 bases between. The CDR3 contains 13 residues. Germline values: CDR1 ENHRY, CDR2 SYGVKD. Here the CDR3 reads CAIRASDQETQYF. CDR3 sequence (DNA): TGTGCCATCAGAGCTAGCGACCAAGAGACCCAGTACTTC.

The rearrangement uses TRBV5-1 and TRBJ2-5, with TRBD2 matching 7 bases. Germline-derived CDR1 and CDR2 are SGHRS and YFSETQ. V was clipped by 3 bases and J by 4 bases; unmatched bases: 9. The CDR3 has 15 amino acids. The CDR3, as DNA: TGCGCCAGCAGCTCGGGACCAACGGGAGGAGAGACCCAGTACTTC. Translating gives CASSSGPTGGETQYF. The full variable domain, rest sourced from reference TRBV5-1 and TRBJ2-5, is KAGVTQTPRYLIKTRGQQVTLSCSPISGHRSVSWYQQTPGQGLQFLFEYFSETQRNKGNFPGRFSGRQFSNSRSEMNVSTLELGDSALYLCASSSGPTGGETQYFGPGTRLLVL.

The CDR3 loop is CAISGGQGTGGNTEAFF. CDR3 sequence (DNA): TGTGCCATCAGTGGGGGACAGGGCACGGGGGGGAACACTGAAGCTTTCTTT. The chain recombines TRBV10-3 with TRBJ1-1; 9 bases are a match to TRBD1. V lost 4 bases and J lost 1; bases outside the gene matches: 10. CDR1 and CDR2 (germline): ENHRY, SYGVKD. The CDR3 contains 17 residues.

The count of this clone is one. The V gene is TRBV6-5, the J gene TRBJ1-1; the D gene is possibly TRBD1 (5 bases). The ends were cut back, 2 bases at V and 1 base at J, with 11 bases in the middle. The CDR3 is made up of 15 amino acids. Germline CDR1 is MNHEY and CDR2 is SVGAGI. In nucleotides, the CDR3 is TGTGCCAGCAGTTACGGGGCAGGGCGGAACACTGAAGCTTTCTTT. Translated: CASSYGAGRNTEAFF.

This clone has a handful of counts. The V and J genes are TRBV5-1 and TRBJ1-1, with D perhaps matching TRBD1 (5 bases). The V end lost 0 bases, the J end lost 6 bases, and 15 bases lay between the germline ends. This CDR3 spans 15 amino acids. Germline V gene data show CDR1 as SGHRS and CDR2 as YFSETQ. The CDR3 region has the DNA TGCGCCAGCAGCTTGGAGGGTCGGGGGGTGGCTGAAGCTTTCTTT. Its translation is CASSLEGRGVAEAFF.

V gene TRBV29-1 combines with J gene TRBJ2-1; TRBD2 aligns across 9 bases. The CDR3 is 14 residues long. V shed 4 bases, J shed 11 bases, and the junction held 12 bases outside the gene matches. Germline CDR1 and CDR2: SQVTM and ANQGSEA. The CDR3 is CSVVLPSGGLKQFF. DNA for the CDR3: TGCAGCGTTGTCTTACCCAGCGGGGGGCTTAAGCAGTTCTTC.

This clone was recorded a few times. The chain has TRBV10-1 and TRBJ2-2; 11 bases line up with TRBD2. CDR3 length: 16 residues. V gave up 0 bases and J gave up 6 bases; unmatched junction bases: 3. CDR1 is WNHNN and CDR2 is SYGVQD in the germline V gene (reference sequence). CDR3 DNA sequence: TGCGCCAGCAGTGAGTCACTAGCGGGAGAGGCCGGGGAGCTGTTTTTT. Protein sequence: CASSESLAGEAGELFF.

This clone was counted a single time. This chain joins TRBV5-4 and TRBJ2-6; TRBD2 matches 8 bases. This CDR3 has 18 residues. The trim removed 0 bases at V and 0 bases at J, leaving 5 bases unmatched. CDR1 and CDR2 (germline): SGHNT, YYREEE (reference sequence). CDR3 sequence reads: CASSLESGLVSGANVLTF. CDR3 nucleotides: TGTGCCAGCAGCTTGGAGTCGGGACTAGTCTCTGGGGCCAACGTCCTGACTTTC.

This clone was seen a single time. The chain couples TRBV18 to TRBJ1-1, with no clear D. Germline V gene sequence: CDR1 KGHSH, CDR2 LQKENI. CDR3 size: 15 residues. The V gene lost 2 bases and the J gene lost 1 base, with 11 bases spanning the gap. CDR3: CASSPSLAGNTEAFF. CDR3 sequence (DNA): TGTGCCAGCTCACCATCTTTGGCGGGGAACACTGAAGCTTTCTTT. Combining the CDR3 with reference TRBV18 and TRBJ1-1 gives the whole variable domain NAGVMQNPRHLVRRRGQEARLRCSPMKGHSHVYWYRQLPEEGLKFMVYLQKENIIDESGMPKERFSAEFPKEGPSILRIQQVVRGDSAAYFCASSPSLAGNTEAFFGQGTRLTVV.

The CDR3 region is CASSYKAGPTYEQYF. The CDR3 region has the DNA TGTGCCAGCAGTTACAAAGCGGGACCAACCTACGAGCAGTACTTC. The rearrangement links TRBV6-5 to TRBJ2-5; 7 nucleotides agree with TRBD2. The J call may be faulty, since TRBJ2-7 better matches the DNA end. The CDR3 runs to 15 residues. CDR1 and CDR2 from the germline V gene are MNHEY and SVGAGI.

Of note for this clone: Relative to the germline gene, one junction end is altered; a read error may explain this. The chain joins TRBV5-1 to TRBJ1-2, with 8 positions matching TRBD1. Germline V gives CDR1 SGHRS, CDR2 YFSETQ. The CDR3 consists of 13 residues. The chain's CDR3 is CASSFRTGRGYTF. The CDR3 bases are TGTGCCAGCAGCTTTCGGACAGGGAGGGGCTACACCTTC. The full variable domain, in which reference TRBV5-1 and TRBJ1-2 provide the parts outside the CDR3, is KAGVTQTPRYLIKTRGQQVTLSCSPISGHRSVSWYQQTPGQGLQFLFEYFSETQRNKGNFPGRFSGRQFSNSRSEMNVSTLELGDSALYLCASSFRTGRGYTFGSGTRLTVV.

The chain links TRBV11-2 to TRBJ2-7; perhaps TRBD1 as D (6 bases). The CDR3 has 14 amino acids. CDR1 is SGHAT, CDR2 FQNNGV, per germline. Trimming took off 1 base at V and 4 bases at J, with 11 bases between the two ends. CDR3 DNA: TGTGCCAGCAGCTTAGGTGGGACATCTTACGAGCAGTACTTC. This encodes CASSLGGTSYEQYF.

This chain uses TRBV9 with TRBJ1-3; D not certain. The CDR3 loop spans 15 amino acids. The germline gives CDR1 SGDLS, CDR2 YYNGEE. V was trimmed by 8 bases and J by 0 bases, leaving 15 bases between them. This CDR3 reads CASTAAPSSGNTIYF. DNA for the CDR3: TGTGCCAGTACCGCGGCACCGAGCTCTGGAAACACCATATATTTT. The full variable domain, in which reference TRBV9 and TRBJ1-3 provide the parts outside the CDR3, is DSGVTQTPKHLITATGQRVTLRCSPRSGDLSVYWYQQSLDQGLQFLIQYYNGEERAKGNILERFSAQQFPDLHSELNLSSLELGDSALYFCASTAAPSSGNTIYFGEGSWLTVV.

The chain employs TRBV29-1 and TRBJ2-1, with D hard to call. The CDR3 extends over 12 amino acids. The germline CDR1 and CDR2 sequences are SQVTM and ANQGSEA. Trimming pared 1 base from V and 3 bases from J, leaving 4 bases between. Written as DNA, the CDR3 is TGCAGCGTTGAAGGGAGCTACAATGAGCAGTTCTTC. This codes for CSVEGSYNEQFF.

The CDR3 DNA follows: TGTGCCAGCTCACCAATGGCGGGCACAACCCCAACCGAGCAGTACTTC. This translates into CASSPMAGTTPTEQYF. This chain uses TRBV18 with TRBJ2-7; tentatively, D is TRBD2 (5 bases). Trimming left V 2 bases short and J 6 bases short, with 20 bases between. Germline lookup yields CDR1 KGHSH and CDR2 LQKENI. There are 16 residues in the CDR3.

V usage is TRBV21-1 and J usage is TRBJ2-2; the table calls TRBD1, which could not be checked here. TRBV21-1 is a listed pseudogene. CDR3 length: 16 amino acids. DNA of the CDR3: TGTGCCAGCGAATGCAACATCAGGGGGCGCACCGGGGAGCTGTTTTTT. Amino acid sequence: CASECNIRGRTGELFF.

The rearrangement links TRBV15 to TRBJ1-4; D is perhaps TRBD1 (6 bases). The CDR3 extends over 15 amino acids. Trimming pared 5 bases from V and 4 bases from J, leaving 14 bases between. CDR1 and CDR2 (germline): LNHNV, YYDKDF (reference sequence). CDR3 sequence reads: CATSPKDSLNEKLFF. The CDR3 bases are TGTGCCACCAGCCCTAAGGACAGTCTTAATGAAAAACTGTTTTTT.

Written as DNA, the CDR3 is TGTGCCAGCCGTGGACTAGCGGGAGAGGTCGAGCAGTACTTC. Translated, it gives CASRGLAGEVEQYF. The V gene is TRBV27, the J gene TRBJ2-7; 13 bases match TRBD2. The junction had 7 bases not matched to a gene; V was cut back by 8 bases and J by 6 bases. Germline loops: CDR1 MNHEY, CDR2 SMNVEV (reference sequence). The CDR3 is 14 residues long.

The V call is TRBV6-5, the J call TRBJ2-7; 7 nucleotides agree with TRBD1. There are 14 residues in the CDR3. Trimming at V came to 1 base and at J to 4 bases, leaving 4 bases not matched to a gene. From germline, CDR1 is MNHEY and CDR2 SVGAGI. The CDR3 here is CASSYLRTGYEQYF. CDR3 nucleotide sequence: TGTGCCAGCAGTTACTTACGGACAGGTTACGAGCAGTACTTC.

V usage is TRBV5-4 and J usage is TRBJ2-3; TRBD2 matches 10 bases. The junction had 15 bases not matched to a gene; V was cut back by 5 bases and J by 0 bases. Germline lookup yields CDR1 SGHNT and CDR2 YYREEE (reference sequence). This CDR3 is built from 19 residues. CDR3 residues: CASSPLQAGGDHSTDTQYF. DNA of the CDR3: TGTGCCAGCAGTCCTCTCCAAGCGGGAGGGGATCATAGCACAGATACGCAGTATTTT.